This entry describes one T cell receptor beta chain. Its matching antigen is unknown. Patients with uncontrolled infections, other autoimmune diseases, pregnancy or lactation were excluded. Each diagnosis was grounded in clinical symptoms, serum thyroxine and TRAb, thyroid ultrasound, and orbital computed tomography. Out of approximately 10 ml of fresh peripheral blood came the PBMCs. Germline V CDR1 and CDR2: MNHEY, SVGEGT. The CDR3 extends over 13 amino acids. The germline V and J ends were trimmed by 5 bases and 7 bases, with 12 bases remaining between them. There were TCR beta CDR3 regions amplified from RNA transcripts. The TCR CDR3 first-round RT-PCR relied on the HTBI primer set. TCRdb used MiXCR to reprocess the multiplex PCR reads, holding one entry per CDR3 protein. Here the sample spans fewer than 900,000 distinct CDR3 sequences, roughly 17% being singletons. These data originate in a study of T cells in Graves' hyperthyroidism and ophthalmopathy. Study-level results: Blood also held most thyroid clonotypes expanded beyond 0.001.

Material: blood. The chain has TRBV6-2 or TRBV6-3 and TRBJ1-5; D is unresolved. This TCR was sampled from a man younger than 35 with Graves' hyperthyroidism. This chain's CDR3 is CASSLRGEQPQHF. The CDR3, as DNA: TGTGCCAGCAGTCTTCGGGGAGAACAGCCCCAGCATTTT.